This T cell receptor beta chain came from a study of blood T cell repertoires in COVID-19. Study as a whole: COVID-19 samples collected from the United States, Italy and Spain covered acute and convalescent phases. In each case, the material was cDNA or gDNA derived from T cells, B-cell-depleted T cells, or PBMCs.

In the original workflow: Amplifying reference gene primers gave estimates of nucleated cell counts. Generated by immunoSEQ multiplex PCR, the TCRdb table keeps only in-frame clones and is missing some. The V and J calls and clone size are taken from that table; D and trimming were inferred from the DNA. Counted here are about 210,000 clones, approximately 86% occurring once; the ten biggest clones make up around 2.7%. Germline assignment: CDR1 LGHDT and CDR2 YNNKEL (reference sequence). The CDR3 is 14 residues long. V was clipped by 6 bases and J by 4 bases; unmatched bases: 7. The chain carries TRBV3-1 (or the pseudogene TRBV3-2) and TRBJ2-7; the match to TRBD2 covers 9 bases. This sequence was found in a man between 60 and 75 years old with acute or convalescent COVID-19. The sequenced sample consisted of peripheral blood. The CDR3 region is CASSLISGGYEQYF. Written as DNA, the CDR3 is TGTGCCAGCAGTCTTATTAGCGGGGGATACGAGCAGTACTTC.